This TCR beta chain was identified during a study of spatial heterogeneity in lung cancer. Study background: Untreated early-stage non-small cell lung cancer patients, fewer than 85 in total, were the donors.

Trimming took off 6 bases at V and 5 bases at J, with 11 bases between the two ends. Looked up from germline, CDR1 is MNHEY and CDR2 is SVGAGI. This CDR3 spans 13 amino acids. Time point described: blood at routine non-recurrence follow-up after resection. Researchers sequenced whole RNA taken from tumor, nontumor lung or frozen PBMC without sorting. Individually, TCR cDNA molecules were each labelled with a unique molecular identifier. TCRdb itself ran the 5' RACE reads through MiXCR, one entry per CDR3 protein. The table records under 150,000 distinct CDR3 sequences, roughly an eighth of them present only once.

Material: PBMCs, obtained at follow-up. This TCR was recovered from a male donor with early-stage non-small cell lung cancer. V gene TRBV6-5 combines with J gene TRBJ1-5, with D unresolved. The CDR3: CASSLRPDQPQHF. The CDR3 nucleotides read TGTGCCAGCAGCCTCCGACCAGATCAGCCCCAGCATTTT.